These T cell receptor beta chains were read from a single sample in a study of blood T cell repertoires in COVID-19. Clones were read by immunoSEQ multiplex PCR, and TCRdb kept only the in-frame ones, dropping some. The table includes more than 90,000 clones, around 80% detected once. Material for sequencing was peripheral blood. These receptor sequences come from a woman aged 70-85 years with acute or convalescent COVID-19. Each CDR3 is given with its conserved first and last residue. The order of the fields is V gene, clone size, J gene, CDR3 length, D gene, CDR3 protein, CDR3 DNA. D genes are given only for firm matches. A clone size is listed for some rows: how often the clone was seen (once, few, many), or a class if it is expanded.

>TRBV6-5|NA|TRBJ2-7|14|TRBD1
CASSYGQGSDEQYF
TGTGCCAGCAGTTACGGACAGGGATCCGACGAGCAGTACTTC
>TRBV7-3|NA|TRBJ1-4|13|TRBD1
CASSSDRGGKLFF
TGTGCCAGCAGCTCGGACAGGGGAGGAAAACTGTTTTTT
>TRBV6-6|NA|TRBJ1-3|16|TRBD1
CASSSDRGEAGNTIYF
TGTGCCAGCAGTTCCGACAGGGGAGAGGCTGGAAACACCATATATTTT
>TRBV19|NA|TRBJ1-3|14|NA
CASSIAGSGNTIYF
TGTGCCAGTAGTATAGCGGGCTCTGGAAACACCATATATTTT
>TRBV7-8|NA|TRBJ1-4|15|NA
CASSETPATNEKLFF
TGTGCCAGCAGCGAGACACCGGCAACTAATGAAAAACTGTTTTTT
>TRBV10-3|NA|TRBJ2-3|16|TRBD1
CAISGPGTVSTDTQYF
TGTGCCATCAGTGGACCCGGGACAGTTAGCACAGATACGCAGTATTTT
>TRBV5-1|NA|TRBJ1-5|15|TRBD1
CASSPTGEKLQPQHF
TGCGCCAGCAGCCCCACAGGGGAGAAATTACAGCCCCAGCATTTT
>TRBV5-1|NA|TRBJ1-1|14|NA
CASSLVPGNTEAFF
TGCGCCAGCAGCTTGGTTCCAGGGAACACTGAAGCTTTCTTT
>TRBV19|NA|TRBJ2-3|13|TRBD2
CATRGESTDTQYF
TGTGCCACTCGGGGGGAAAGCACAGATACGCAGTATTTT
>TRBV12-3/TRBV12-4|NA|TRBJ2-1|11|NA
CASSFSTEQFF
TGTGCCAGCAGTTTTTCGACAGAGCAGTTCTTC
>TRBV6-6|few|TRBJ2-3|15|TRBD2
CASSYGGGAADTQYF
TGTGCCAGCAGTTACGGCGGGGGGGCTGCAGATACGCAGTATTTT
>TRBV15|NA|TRBJ2-1|19|TRBD2
CATSRDVAGGHTSYNEQFF
TGTGCCACCAGCAGAGACGTAGCGGGAGGTCACACCTCCTACAATGAGCAGTTCTTC
>TRBV5-4|NA|TRBJ1-2|16|TRBD1
CASSLGNPGQNYGYTF
TGTGCCAGCAGCTTGGGGAATCCGGGACAGAACTATGGCTACACCTTC
>TRBV28|NA|TRBJ1-2|15|TRBD1
CASSFQWTGNYGYTF
TGTGCCAGCAGTTTTCAATGGACAGGGAACTATGGCTACACCTTC
>TRBV24-1|once|TRBJ2-3|16|TRBD1
CATSDATGIPTDTQYF
TGTGCCACCAGTGATGCGACAGGGATACCCACAGATACGCAGTATTTT
>TRBV6-5|once|TRBJ1-1|11|NA
CASKSVLEAFF
TGTGCCAGCAAATCCGTACTTGAAGCTTTCTTT
>TRBV5-1|NA|TRBJ2-2|15|NA
CASSLGAGDVGELFF
TGCGCCAGCAGCTTGGGGGCAGGGGACGTCGGGGAGCTGTTTTTT
>TRBV24-1|few|TRBJ2-5|18|TRBD2
CATSDPGGAGGPQETQYF
TGTGCCACCAGTGACCCTGGGGGGGCGGGAGGACCCCAAGAGACCCAGTACTTC
>TRBV2|NA|TRBJ2-1|11|NA
CASSETLAQFF
TGTGCCAGCAGTGAGACCTTAGCCCAGTTCTTC